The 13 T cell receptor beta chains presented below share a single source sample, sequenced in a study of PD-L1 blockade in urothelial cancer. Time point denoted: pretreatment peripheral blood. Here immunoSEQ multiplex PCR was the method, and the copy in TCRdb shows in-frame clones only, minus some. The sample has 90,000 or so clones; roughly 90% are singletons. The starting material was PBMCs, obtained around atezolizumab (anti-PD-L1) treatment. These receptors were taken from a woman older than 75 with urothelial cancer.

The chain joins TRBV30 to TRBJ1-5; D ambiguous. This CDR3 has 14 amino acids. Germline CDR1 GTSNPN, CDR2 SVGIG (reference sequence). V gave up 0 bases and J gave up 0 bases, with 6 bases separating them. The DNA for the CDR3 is TGTGCCTGGAGTGTACAGAATAGCAATCAGCCCCAGCATTTT. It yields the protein CAWSVQNSNQPQHF.

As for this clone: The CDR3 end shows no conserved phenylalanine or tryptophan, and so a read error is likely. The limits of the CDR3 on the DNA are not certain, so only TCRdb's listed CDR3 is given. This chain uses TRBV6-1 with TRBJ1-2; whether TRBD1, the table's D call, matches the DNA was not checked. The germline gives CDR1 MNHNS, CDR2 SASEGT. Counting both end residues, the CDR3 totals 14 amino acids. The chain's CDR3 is CASRDGGQGAPLWS.

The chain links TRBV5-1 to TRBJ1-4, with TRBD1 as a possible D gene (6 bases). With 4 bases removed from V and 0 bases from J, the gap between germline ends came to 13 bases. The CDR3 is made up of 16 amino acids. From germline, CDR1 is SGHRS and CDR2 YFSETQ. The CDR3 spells CASSRISGATNEKLFF. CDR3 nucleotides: TGCGCCAGCAGCCGGATTTCAGGGGCAACTAATGAAAAACTGTTTTTT. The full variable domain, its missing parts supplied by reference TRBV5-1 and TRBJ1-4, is KAGVTQTPRYLIKTRGQQVTLSCSPISGHRSVSWYQQTPGQGLQFLFEYFSETQRNKGNFPGRFSGRQFSNSRSEMNVSTLELGDSALYLCASSRISGATNEKLFFGSGTQLSVL.

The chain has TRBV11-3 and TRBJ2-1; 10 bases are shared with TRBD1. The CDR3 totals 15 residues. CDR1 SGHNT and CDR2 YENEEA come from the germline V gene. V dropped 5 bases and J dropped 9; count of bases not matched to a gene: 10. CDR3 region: CASSQGDRGEGEQFF. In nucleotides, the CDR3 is TGTGCCAGCAGCCAAGGGGACAGGGGAGAGGGTGAGCAGTTCTTC.

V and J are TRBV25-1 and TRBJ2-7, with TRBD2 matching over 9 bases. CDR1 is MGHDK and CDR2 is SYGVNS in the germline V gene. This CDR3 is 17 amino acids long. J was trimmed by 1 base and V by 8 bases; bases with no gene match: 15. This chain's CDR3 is CASCGASGTGGSYEQYF. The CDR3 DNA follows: TGTGCCAGCTGCGGGGCTAGCGGGACCGGCGGATCCTACGAGCAGTACTTC.

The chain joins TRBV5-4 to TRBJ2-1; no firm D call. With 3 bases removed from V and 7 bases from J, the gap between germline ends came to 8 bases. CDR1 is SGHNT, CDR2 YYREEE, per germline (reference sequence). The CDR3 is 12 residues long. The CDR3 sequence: CASSSPFNEQFF. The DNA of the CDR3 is TGTGCCAGCAGCTCTCCGTTTAATGAGCAGTTCTTC.

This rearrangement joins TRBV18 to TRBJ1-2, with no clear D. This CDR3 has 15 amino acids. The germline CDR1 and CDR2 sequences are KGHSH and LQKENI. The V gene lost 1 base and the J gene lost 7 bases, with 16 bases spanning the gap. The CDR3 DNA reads TGTGCCAGCTCACCACGTGGTTTTTCGGGTTTTGGCTACACCTTC. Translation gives CASSPRGFSGFGYTF. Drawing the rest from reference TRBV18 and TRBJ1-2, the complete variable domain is NAGVMQNPRHLVRRRGQEARLRCSPMKGHSHVYWYRQLPEEGLKFMVYLQKENIIDESGMPKERFSAEFPKEGPSILRIQQVVRGDSAAYFCASSPRGFSGFGYTFGSGTRLTVV.

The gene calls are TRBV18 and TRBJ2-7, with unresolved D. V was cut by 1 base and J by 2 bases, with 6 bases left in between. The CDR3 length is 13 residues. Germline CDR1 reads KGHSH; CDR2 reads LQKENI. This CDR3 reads CASSPQIAYEQYF. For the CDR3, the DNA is TGTGCCAGCTCACCACAAATAGCCTACGAGCAGTACTTC.

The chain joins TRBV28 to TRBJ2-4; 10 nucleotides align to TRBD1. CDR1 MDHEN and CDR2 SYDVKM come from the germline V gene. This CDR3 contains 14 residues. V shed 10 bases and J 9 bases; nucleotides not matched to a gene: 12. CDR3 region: CATHQGQGLGIQYF. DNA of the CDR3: TGTGCCACCCACCAGGGACAGGGGTTGGGCATTCAGTACTTC.

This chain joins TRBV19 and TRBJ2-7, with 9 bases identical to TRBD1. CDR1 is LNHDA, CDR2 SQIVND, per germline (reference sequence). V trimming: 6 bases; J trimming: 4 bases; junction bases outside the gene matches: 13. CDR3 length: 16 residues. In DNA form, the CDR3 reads TGTGCCAGTAGCGTTTCCGGGACAGGGATTCTTTACGAGCAGTACTTC. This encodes CASSVSGTGILYEQYF. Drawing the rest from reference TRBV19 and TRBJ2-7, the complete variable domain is DGGITQSPKYLFRKEGQNVTLSCEQNLNHDAMYWYRQDPGQGLRLIYYSQIVNDFQKGDIAEGYSVSREKKESFPLTVTSAQKNPTAFYLCASSVSGTGILYEQYFGPGTRLTVT.

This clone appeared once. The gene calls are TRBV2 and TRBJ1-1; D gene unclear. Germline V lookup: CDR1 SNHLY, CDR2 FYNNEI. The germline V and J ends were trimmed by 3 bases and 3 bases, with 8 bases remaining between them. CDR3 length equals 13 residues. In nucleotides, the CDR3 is TGTGCCAGCAGTGAGGCCGGGGACACTGAAGCTTTCTTT. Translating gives CASSEAGDTEAFF.

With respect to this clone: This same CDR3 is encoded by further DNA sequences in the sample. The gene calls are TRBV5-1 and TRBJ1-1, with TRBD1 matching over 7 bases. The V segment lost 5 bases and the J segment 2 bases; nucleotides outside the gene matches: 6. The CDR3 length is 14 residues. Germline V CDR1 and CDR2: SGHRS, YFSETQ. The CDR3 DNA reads TGCGCCAGCAGTCTTAGACAGGGAAACACTGAAGCTTTCTTT. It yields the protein CASSLRQGNTEAFF.

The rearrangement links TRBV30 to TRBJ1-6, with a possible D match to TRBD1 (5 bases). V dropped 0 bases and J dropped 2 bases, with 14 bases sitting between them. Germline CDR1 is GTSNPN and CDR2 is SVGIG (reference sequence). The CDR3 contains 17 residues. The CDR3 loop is CAWSVLGRRTYNSPLHF. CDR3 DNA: TGTGCCTGGAGTGTACTGGGGCGTCGAACCTATAATTCACCCCTCCACTTT.